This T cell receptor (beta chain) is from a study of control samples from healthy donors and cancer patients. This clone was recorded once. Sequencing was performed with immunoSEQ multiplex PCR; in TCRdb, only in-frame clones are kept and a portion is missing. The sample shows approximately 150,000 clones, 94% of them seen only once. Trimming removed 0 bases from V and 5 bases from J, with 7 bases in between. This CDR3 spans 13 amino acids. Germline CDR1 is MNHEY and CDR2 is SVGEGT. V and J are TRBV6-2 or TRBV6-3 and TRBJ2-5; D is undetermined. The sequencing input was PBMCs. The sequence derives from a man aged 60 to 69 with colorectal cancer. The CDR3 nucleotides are TGTGCCAGCAGTTACTCGAATCGGGAGACCCAGTACTTC. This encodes CASSYSNRETQYF.